The 17 T cell receptor beta chains given below trace back to one sample, sequenced in a study of cytotoxic CD8 clonotypes in ibrutinib-treated CLL. Produced via immunoSEQ multiplex PCR; TCRdb's table is partial and in-frame only. Of 110,000 to 150,000 clones listed, roughly 76% were seen once; the top ten hold about 5%. Sequenced material: PBMCs, taken after 24 months of ibrutinib treatment. Source of these receptors: a human donor with chronic lymphocytic leukemia.

The rearrangement uses TRBV28 and TRBJ1-4; D uncertain. Germline CDR1 reads MDHEN; CDR2 reads SYDVKM. The CDR3 runs 14 residues. The V end was cut by 1 base, the J end by 5 bases, with 8 bases between. CDR3 coding DNA: TGTGCCAGCAGTTTATCCAATTTGAATGAAAAACTGTTTTTT. This codes for CASSLSNLNEKLFF.

This clone appeared a few times. V and J are TRBV6-1 and TRBJ2-7; D is unresolved. Per the germline V gene, CDR1 is MNHNS and CDR2 is SASEGT. V lost 6 bases and J 3 bases, leaving 6 bases between the germline ends. CDR3 length: 11 amino acids. Written as DNA, the CDR3 is TGTGCCAGCAGGGAACTCTACGAGCAGTACTTC. Translation: CASRELYEQYF.

The chain is built from TRBV5-1 and TRBJ1-1; TRBD1 aligns across 9 bases. The length of the CDR3 is 17 residues. Germline CDR1 reads SGHRS; CDR2 reads YFSETQ. Unmatched junction bases numbered 8, after V lost 1 base and J lost 1 base. CDR3 protein: CASSLLQSQGANTEAFF. In DNA form, the CDR3 reads TGCGCCAGCAGCTTGCTCCAATCACAGGGGGCGAACACTGAAGCTTTCTTT.

The V and J genes are TRBV5-1 and TRBJ1-5, with 7 bases aligning to TRBD1. CDR3 length: 13 residues. The trim removed 5 bases at V and 5 bases at J, leaving 4 bases unmatched. Per the germline V gene, CDR1 is SGHRS and CDR2 is YFSETQ. The CDR3 region has the DNA TGCGCCAGCAGGACAGGGTGGGATCAGCCCCAGCATTTT. Its protein product is CASRTGWDQPQHF.

This rearrangement joins TRBV9 to TRBJ2-5; D gene unclear. With 0 bases removed from V and 0 bases from J, the gap between germline ends came to 9 bases. Germline values: CDR1 SGDLS, CDR2 YYNGEE. The CDR3 consists of 15 residues. CDR3 protein: CASSVAPQYQETQYF. The DNA for the CDR3 is TGTGCCAGCAGCGTAGCCCCCCAGTACCAAGAGACCCAGTACTTC.

The chain joins TRBV30 to TRBJ1-4; 9 nucleotides agree with TRBD1. Germline V lookup: CDR1 GTSNPN, CDR2 SVGIG (reference sequence). V was pared by 3 bases and J by 7 bases, with 6 bases of the junction left unmatched. The CDR3 spans 14 residues. CDR3 sequence reads: CAWRSGTGFEKLFF. The DNA of the CDR3 is TGTGCCTGGAGGTCCGGGACAGGGTTTGAAAAACTGTTTTTT.

The chain is built from TRBV28 and TRBJ1-4; tentative D call: TRBD1 (5 bases). The germline V gene has CDR1 MDHEN and CDR2 SYDVKM. Trimming took off 7 bases at V and 0 bases at J, with 12 bases between the two ends. The length of the CDR3 is 15 residues. In DNA, the CDR3 is TGTGCCAGCACCCTGGGGGGGGCAACTAATGAAAAACTGTTTTTT. Its translation: CASTLGGATNEKLFF.

V gene TRBV18 combines with J gene TRBJ2-7, with a weak D call TRBD1 (5 bases). V lost 2 bases and J 2 bases, leaving 10 bases between the germline ends. Germline CDR1 KGHSH, CDR2 LQKENI. The CDR3 consists of 14 residues. The CDR3 sequence is CASSPNDRAYEQYF. The CDR3 DNA is TGTGCCAGCTCACCAAACGACAGAGCCTACGAGCAGTACTTC. The full variable domain, completed using reference TRBV18 and TRBJ2-7, is NAGVMQNPRHLVRRRGQEARLRCSPMKGHSHVYWYRQLPEEGLKFMVYLQKENIIDESGMPKERFSAEFPKEGPSILRIQQVVRGDSAAYFCASSPNDRAYEQYFGPGTRLTVT.

CDR3 DNA: TGTGCCAGCAGCTTGGCTCTAGCGGGCACAGATACGCAGTATTTT. The encoded protein is CASSLALAGTDTQYF. This chain uses TRBV7-2 with TRBJ2-3, with TRBD2 matching over 7 bases. Germline V lookup: CDR1 SGHTA, CDR2 FQGNSA. The CDR3 is 15 residues long. After removal of 3 bases from V and 1 base from J, the junction contained 4 bases not matched to a gene. Drawing the rest from reference TRBV7-2 and TRBJ2-3, the complete variable domain is GAGVSQSPSNKVTEKGKDVELRCDPISGHTALYWYRQSLGQGLEFLIYFQGNSAPDKSGLPSDRFSAERTGGSVSTLTIQRTQQEDSAVYLCASSLALAGTDTQYFGPGTRLTVL.

This sequence joins TRBV5-1 and TRBJ1-2; D unclear. V was cut by 3 bases and J by 10 bases, with 16 bases left in between. Germline V gives CDR1 SGHRS, CDR2 YFSETQ. The CDR3 runs to 13 residues. As DNA, the CDR3 is TGCGCCAGCAGCTCCAGAGTTAGTGATGACTACACCTTC. Protein product: CASSSRVSDDYTF.

The chain links TRBV19 to TRBJ2-1; no firm D call. The germline CDR1 and CDR2 sequences are LNHDA and SQIVND (reference sequence). Between the trimmed V and J ends, which lost 5 bases and 4 bases, there was a span of 9 bases. This CDR3 comprises 13 residues. CDR3 loop: CASSGPGYNEQFF. CDR3 coding DNA: TGTGCCAGTAGTGGGCCTGGATACAATGAGCAGTTCTTC.

The chain employs TRBV18 and TRBJ2-2, with 11 bases fitting TRBD2. The CDR3 is 20 residues long. Trimming took 0 bases from V and 7 from J; bases not matched to a gene: 16. Per the germline V gene, CDR1 is KGHSH and CDR2 is LQKENI. The CDR3 coding sequence is TGTGCCAGCTCACCACCGAATAAGTTCCTAGCGGGAGGAATTGGCGGGGAGCTGTTTTTT. Translating it yields CASSPPNKFLAGGIGGELFF.

V gene TRBV5-1 combines with J gene TRBJ2-3; possible D gene TRBD2, 6 bases. The CDR3 covers 16 residues. CDR1 is SGHRS and CDR2 is YFSETQ in the germline V gene. V lost 0 bases and J lost 2, with 13 bases in between. CDR3 amino acids: CASSLAPGLNTDTQYF. Here the CDR3 DNA reads TGCGCCAGCAGCTTGGCACCGGGACTCAACACAGATACGCAGTATTTT.

The chain couples TRBV19 to TRBJ2-2; TRBD2 matches at 16 bases. This CDR3 contains 19 residues. CDR1 is LNHDA and CDR2 is SQIVND in the germline V gene (reference sequence). The V segment lost 4 bases and the J segment 5 bases; nucleotides outside the gene matches: 10. CDR3: CASSTPGLAGGWRTGELFF. Here the CDR3 DNA reads TGTGCCAGTAGTACCCCGGGACTAGCGGGGGGGTGGCGGACCGGGGAGCTGTTTTTT.

The rearrangement joins TRBV4-2 to TRBJ2-2; D gene unclear. CDR3 size: 14 residues. The ends were cut back, 0 bases at V and 8 bases at J, with 10 bases in the middle. CDR1 is LGHNA and CDR2 is YNFKEQ in the germline V gene. The CDR3 reads CASSQEVISGELFF. DNA of the CDR3: TGTGCCAGCAGCCAAGAAGTCATCTCTGGGGAGCTGTTTTTT.

This chain connects TRBV7-2 to TRBJ1-2; D is perhaps TRBD1 (5 bases). V was clipped by 5 bases and J by 1 base, with 11 bases between them. This CDR3 contains 14 residues. Germline V gene data show CDR1 as SGHTA and CDR2 as FQGNSA. CDR3 protein: CASSPGPSNYGYTF. CDR3 nucleotide sequence: TGTGCCAGCAGCCCGGGACCGAGTAACTATGGCTACACCTTC. Full variable domain (remainder filled in from reference TRBV7-2 and TRBJ1-2): GAGVSQSPSNKVTEKGKDVELRCDPISGHTALYWYRQSLGQGLEFLIYFQGNSAPDKSGLPSDRFSAERTGGSVSTLTIQRTQQEDSAVYLCASSPGPSNYGYTFGSGTRLTVV.

This clone was observed a handful of times. The chain is built from TRBV30 and TRBJ1-1, with D unclear. V lost 0 bases and J 7 bases, leaving 9 bases between the germline ends. Germline assignment: CDR1 GTSNPN and CDR2 SVGIG (reference sequence). The CDR3 spans 12 residues. CDR3 DNA sequence: TGTGCCTGGAGTGTATCCCGGAGTGAAGCTTTCTTT. Its translation is CAWSVSRSEAFF.